A selection of T cell receptor beta chains follows, all from one sample in a study of a mutant IDH1 vaccine in newly diagnosed glioma. Assay: immunoSEQ multiplex PCR; the TCRdb copy retains only in-frame clones and omits some. This sample carries about 26,000 clones, less than 90% of them seen once, and the ten largest clones take 30% to 35%. Their specific antigens are unknown. Here the sequenced sample was PBMCs, taken from a glioma patient whose treatment included an IDH1 peptide vaccine. The receptors stem from a young man with glioma. CDR3s include the opening cysteine and the closing phenylalanine or tryptophan. Each record gives: J gene, V gene, clone size, D gene, CDR3 protein, CDR3 DNA. D genes are given only for firm matches. Expanded clones get a size class; other rows say once, few or many, or leave the size out.

j_call: TRBJ2-2
v_call: TRBV6-5
clone_size: -
d_call: -
cdr3_aa: CASNPRTKNTGELFF
cdr3_nt: TGTGCCAGCAATCCGCGGACTAAGAACACCGGGGAGCTGTTTTTT

j_call: TRBJ1-6
v_call: TRBV28
clone_size: few
d_call: TRBD1
cdr3_aa: CASSSLDRLNSPLHF
cdr3_nt: TGTGCCAGCAGTTCTTTGGACAGGCTTAATTCACCCCTCCACTTT

j_call: TRBJ2-1
v_call: TRBV25-1
clone_size: -
d_call: -
cdr3_aa: CASRRQGNEQFF
cdr3_nt: TGTGCCAGCCGCCGTCAGGGCAATGAGCAGTTCTTC

j_call: TRBJ1-2
v_call: TRBV28
clone_size: -
d_call: -
cdr3_aa: CASKGGSNGYTF
cdr3_nt: TGTGCCAGCAAGGGCGGTTCGAATGGCTACACCTTC

j_call: TRBJ1-5
v_call: TRBV15
clone_size: -
d_call: -
cdr3_aa: CATSRGGGGNQPQHF
cdr3_nt: TGTGCCACCAGCAGAGGAGGTGGGGGGAATCAGCCCCAGCATTTT

j_call: TRBJ1-5
v_call: TRBV2
clone_size: -
d_call: -
cdr3_aa: CASSHTVNSNQPQHF
cdr3_nt: TGTGCCAGCAGTCATACAGTGAATAGCAATCAGCCCCAGCATTTT

j_call: TRBJ2-3
v_call: TRBV5-1
clone_size: -
d_call: TRBD2
cdr3_aa: CASSPSGRPDTQYF
cdr3_nt: TGCGCCAGCAGCCCTAGCGGGAGACCAGATACGCAGTATTTT

j_call: TRBJ1-2
v_call: TRBV5-1
clone_size: -
d_call: -
cdr3_aa: CASSFSPSREDGYTF
cdr3_nt: TGCGCCAGCAGTTTTTCCCCGTCCAGGGAGGATGGCTACACCTTC

j_call: TRBJ1-4
v_call: TRBV4-1
clone_size: -
d_call: -
cdr3_aa: CASSQVWGSTNEKLFF
cdr3_nt: TGCGCCAGCAGCCAAGTGTGGGGGTCTACTAATGAAAAACTGTTTTTT

j_call: TRBJ2-7
v_call: TRBV5-1
clone_size: -
d_call: -
cdr3_aa: CASSLIQGLSYEQYF
cdr3_nt: TGCGCCAGCAGCTTGATTCAGGGCCTCTCCTACGAGCAGTACTTC

j_call: TRBJ2-5
v_call: TRBV7-2
clone_size: -
d_call: -
cdr3_aa: CASSPKETQYF
cdr3_nt: TGTGCCAGCAGCCCGAAAGAGACCCAGTACTTC

j_call: TRBJ1-5
v_call: TRBV30
clone_size: -
d_call: -
cdr3_aa: CAWSSCRGWVCNQPQHF
cdr3_nt: TGTGCCTGGAGTAGCTGCCGCGGTTGGGTTTGCAATCAGCCCCAGCATTTT

j_call: TRBJ1-2
v_call: TRBV19
clone_size: -
d_call: -
cdr3_aa: CASTTIRGPSQGYTF
cdr3_nt: TGTGCCAGTACCACCATCCGGGGCCCGAGCCAGGGCTACACCTTC

j_call: TRBJ2-6
v_call: TRBV7-3
clone_size: -
d_call: -
cdr3_aa: CASSPGGVPGANVLTF
cdr3_nt: TGTGCCAGCAGCCCTGGTGGGGTCCCTGGGGCCAACGTCCTGACTTTC

j_call: TRBJ2-2
v_call: TRBV28
clone_size: -
d_call: -
cdr3_aa: CASMETENTGELFF
cdr3_nt: TGTGCCAGCATGGAGACTGAGAACACCGGGGAGCTGTTTTTT

j_call: TRBJ1-1
v_call: TRBV5-1
clone_size: -
d_call: -
cdr3_aa: CASSLVSQSLNTEAFF
cdr3_nt: TGCGCCAGCAGCTTGGTATCACAGTCCCTGAACACTGAAGCTTTCTTT

j_call: TRBJ2-5
v_call: TRBV6-1
clone_size: once
d_call: -
cdr3_aa: CASSAQETQYF
cdr3_nt: TGTGCCAGCAGCGCCCAAGAGACCCAGTACTTC

j_call: TRBJ2-7
v_call: TRBV27
clone_size: -
d_call: -
cdr3_aa: CASRSSYEQYF
cdr3_nt: TGTGCCAGCCGGAGCTCCTACGAGCAGTACTTC

j_call: TRBJ1-6
v_call: TRBV30
clone_size: -
d_call: -
cdr3_aa: CAWSVGGSFLSGSGYNSPLHF
cdr3_nt: TGTGCCTGGAGTGTAGGCGGCAGTTTTCTCTCCGGGTCGGGTTACAATTCACCCCTCCACTTT

j_call: TRBJ2-2
v_call: TRBV9
clone_size: -
d_call: -
cdr3_aa: CASSPGLGGVNTGELFF
cdr3_nt: TGTGCCAGCAGCCCCGGGCTGGGGGGCGTCAACACCGGGGAGCTGTTTTTT

j_call: TRBJ2-3
v_call: TRBV7-2
clone_size: -
d_call: -
cdr3_aa: CASSSPRQSSDTQYF
cdr3_nt: TGTGCCAGCAGCTCCCCTCGCCAGTCGTCAGATACGCAGTATTTT

j_call: TRBJ1-1
v_call: TRBV6-1
clone_size: -
d_call: -
cdr3_aa: CASTLYRAFPEAFF
cdr3_nt: TGTGCCAGCACCCTTTACAGGGCTTTTCCTGAAGCTTTCTTT

j_call: TRBJ1-2
v_call: TRBV5-4
clone_size: -
d_call: -
cdr3_aa: CASSAYRANYGYTF
cdr3_nt: TGTGCCAGCAGCGCGTACAGGGCTAACTATGGCTACACCTTC

j_call: TRBJ1-2
v_call: TRBV6-5
clone_size: -
d_call: -
cdr3_aa: CASSRDLYGYTF
cdr3_nt: TGTGCCAGCAGTCGAGACCTCTATGGCTACACCTTC

j_call: TRBJ1-1
v_call: TRBV19
clone_size: -
d_call: TRBD1
cdr3_aa: CASGQGSWDTEAFF
cdr3_nt: TGTGCCAGTGGACAGGGAAGTTGGGACACTGAAGCTTTCTTT

j_call: TRBJ1-2
v_call: TRBV29-1
clone_size: -
d_call: TRBD1
cdr3_aa: CSVDRGGRVYGYTF
cdr3_nt: TGCAGCGTTGATAGAGGGGGCAGGGTCTATGGCTACACCTTC

j_call: TRBJ1-4
v_call: TRBV5-1
clone_size: -
d_call: -
cdr3_aa: CASSLGGSNEKLFF
cdr3_nt: TGCGCCAGCAGCTTGGGAGGGTCTAATGAAAAACTGTTTTTT

j_call: TRBJ2-1
v_call: TRBV4-2
clone_size: -
d_call: TRBD2
cdr3_aa: CASSQLSSSTSGRWNEQFF
cdr3_nt: TGTGCCAGCAGCCAACTTTCCTCCTCCACTAGCGGGAGGTGGAATGAGCAGTTCTTC

j_call: TRBJ1-2
v_call: TRBV4-3
clone_size: -
d_call: -
cdr3_aa: CASSQDPRVGGYTF
cdr3_nt: TGCGCCAGCAGCCAAGACCCCAGGGTGGGTGGCTACACCTTC

j_call: TRBJ1-2
v_call: TRBV5-1
clone_size: -
d_call: -
cdr3_aa: CASSLPGDYGYTF
cdr3_nt: TGCGCCAGCAGCTTGCCCGGCGACTATGGCTACACCTTC

j_call: TRBJ1-2
v_call: TRBV9
clone_size: once
d_call: -
cdr3_aa: CASSVERDGYTF
cdr3_nt: TGTGCCAGCAGCGTAGAGAGGGATGGCTACACCTTC

j_call: TRBJ1-4
v_call: TRBV15
clone_size: few
d_call: -
cdr3_aa: CATSRGANEKLFF
cdr3_nt: TGTGCCACCAGCAGAGGAGCTAATGAAAAACTGTTTTTT

j_call: TRBJ2-6
v_call: TRBV7-9
clone_size: -
d_call: -
cdr3_aa: CASLGRSGANVLTF
cdr3_nt: TGTGCCAGCCTTGGGCGGAGTGGGGCCAACGTCCTGACTTTC

j_call: TRBJ1-1
v_call: TRBV5-6
clone_size: few
d_call: -
cdr3_aa: CASSEGTGSTEAFF
cdr3_nt: TGTGCCAGCAGCGAAGGCACAGGGAGCACTGAAGCTTTCTTT

j_call: TRBJ2-7
v_call: TRBV13
clone_size: -
d_call: TRBD2
cdr3_aa: CASRPRRYLREGPYEQYF
cdr3_nt: TGTGCCAGCAGACCACGACGGTATCTGCGGGAGGGCCCCTACGAGCAGTACTTC

j_call: TRBJ1-2
v_call: TRBV5-4
clone_size: -
d_call: -
cdr3_aa: CASSLGGQNYGYTF
cdr3_nt: TGTGCCAGCAGCTTGGGAGGACAAAACTATGGCTACACCTTC

j_call: TRBJ2-7
v_call: TRBV5-1
clone_size: -
d_call: -
cdr3_aa: CASSPRTQRGEQYF
cdr3_nt: TGCGCCAGCAGCCCGAGGACCCAACGAGGCGAGCAGTACTTC

j_call: TRBJ2-1
v_call: TRBV9
clone_size: -
d_call: -
cdr3_aa: CASSAILQYNEQFF
cdr3_nt: TGTGCCAGCAGCGCGATACTTCAATACAATGAGCAGTTCTTC

j_call: TRBJ1-5
v_call: TRBV11-2
clone_size: -
d_call: TRBD1
cdr3_aa: CASSLDGNRGQPQHF
cdr3_nt: TGTGCCAGCAGCTTAGATGGGAACAGGGGTCAGCCCCAGCATTTT

j_call: TRBJ2-1
v_call: TRBV2
clone_size: -
d_call: -
cdr3_aa: CASSERGHRGNEQFF
cdr3_nt: TGTGCCAGCAGTGAGCGTGGACACCGGGGCAATGAGCAGTTCTTC

j_call: TRBJ1-2
v_call: TRBV5-1
clone_size: -
d_call: TRBD1
cdr3_aa: CASSLGTGDGGYTF
cdr3_nt: TGCGCCAGCAGCTTGGGAACAGGGGATGGTGGCTACACCTTC

j_call: TRBJ1-1
v_call: TRBV5-4
clone_size: -
d_call: -
cdr3_aa: CASSTVTGSKYTFF
cdr3_nt: TGTGCCAGCAGCACGGTTACAGGGTCAAAATACACTTTCTTT

j_call: TRBJ2-3
v_call: TRBV30
clone_size: once
d_call: TRBD1
cdr3_aa: CACDRGQGTDTQYF
cdr3_nt: TGTGCCTGTGACAGGGGGCAGGGCACAGATACGCAGTATTTT

j_call: TRBJ2-3
v_call: TRBV6-1
clone_size: -
d_call: TRBD1
cdr3_aa: CASSGPGTGTSTDTQYF
cdr3_nt: TGTGCCAGCAGTGGACCCGGGACAGGGACTAGCACAGATACGCAGTATTTT

j_call: TRBJ2-1
v_call: TRBV5-1
clone_size: once
d_call: -
cdr3_aa: CASSRTNYNEQFF
cdr3_nt: TGCGCCAGCAGCAGGACTAATTACAATGAGCAGTTCTTC

j_call: TRBJ1-5
v_call: TRBV27
clone_size: -
d_call: -
cdr3_aa: CASARQDAEGSNQPQHF
cdr3_nt: TGTGCCAGCGCTAGACAAGACGCGGAGGGTAGCAATCAGCCCCAGCATTTT

j_call: TRBJ2-2
v_call: TRBV6-1
clone_size: -
d_call: TRBD2
cdr3_aa: CASSLTRGAGELFF
cdr3_nt: TGTGCCAGCAGCCTAACCCGGGGGGCCGGGGAGCTGTTTTTT